Shown below are 7 T cell receptor beta chains from a single sample sequenced in a study of cytomegalovirus exposure and HLA in healthy donors. Primers included in the PCR were 60 Vbeta and 13 Jbeta primers. Some clones are missing from TCRdb's copy, which holds only in-frame ones; the method was immunoSEQ multiplex PCR. The profile shows some 110,000 clones, around 69% of them singletons. Material: PBMCs. Receptors originate from a woman aged 40 to 49 in good health and CMV-seropositive.

CDR3 in DNA: TGTGCCAGCAGCTTGAGAGGGGAGGGGTACAATGAGCAGTTCTTC. This gives the protein CASSLRGEGYNEQFF. This chain connects TRBV7-9 to TRBJ2-1, with 7 nucleotides matching TRBD2. V trimming: 3 bases; J trimming: 4 bases; junction bases outside the gene matches: 6. Germline V gene sequence: CDR1 SEHNR, CDR2 FQNEAQ (reference sequence). CDR3 size: 15 residues.

The chain couples TRBV29-1 to TRBJ1-2; tentative D call: TRBD1 (6 bases). The CDR3 runs to 14 residues. V lost 7 bases, J lost 3 bases, and 18 bases lay in between. Germline CDR1 is SQVTM and CDR2 is ANQGSEA. For the CDR3, the DNA is TGCAGCGCACTTCCGGGGGGACACCACTATGGCTACACCTTC. It encodes CSALPGGHHYGYTF.

V gene TRBV6-1 combines with J gene TRBJ2-2, with D perhaps matching TRBD1 (5 bases). V was clipped by 10 bases and J by 1 base, with 13 bases between them. This CDR3 is built from 14 residues. Germline V gene lookup returns CDR1 MNHNS and CDR2 SASEGT. The CDR3 spells CATKGARNTGELFF. In DNA form, the CDR3 reads TGTGCCACGAAAGGGGCGCGGAACACCGGGGAGCTGTTTTTT.

This clone was seen a single time. The chain employs TRBV19 and TRBJ2-3; 8 positions agree with TRBD2. Germline loops: CDR1 LNHDA, CDR2 SQIVND (reference sequence). The CDR3 spans 14 residues. V dropped 5 bases and J dropped 3; count of bases not matched to a gene: 4. The CDR3 protein is CASSPRGETDTQYF. For the CDR3, the DNA is TGTGCCAGTAGTCCGCGGGGGGAGACAGATACGCAGTATTTT.

This chain joins TRBV6-1 and TRBJ2-7; 9 nucleotides agree with TRBD2. This CDR3 has 14 residues. Germline trimming cut 6 bases from V and 4 bases from J; bases unmatched to any gene: 7. Germline CDR1 is MNHNS and CDR2 is SASEGT. For the CDR3, the DNA is TGTGCCAGCAGCCCGACTAGCGGAATGTACGAGCAGTACTTC. Its protein product is CASSPTSGMYEQYF.

Only a few counts were recorded for this clone. The V and J genes are TRBV29-1 and TRBJ2-1; a weak D match, TRBD2 (6 bases). Germline V gene data show CDR1 as SQVTM and CDR2 as ANQGSEA. The CDR3 spans 12 residues. Trimming took off 6 bases at V and 9 bases at J, with 15 bases between the two ends. The CDR3 is CSVRDSAPEQFF. CDR3 sequence (DNA): TGCAGCGTCCGGGACTCCGCCCCTGAGCAGTTCTTC.

This clone was seen once. The chain links TRBV10-3 to TRBJ2-3; D perhaps matches TRBD1 (6 bases). Germline V gene lookup returns CDR1 ENHRY and CDR2 SYGVKD. The CDR3 contains 14 residues. V lost 6 bases to trimming and J lost 2 bases, with 12 bases between them. CDR3 DNA: TGTGCCATCAGCCACAGGGATTTCACAGATACGCAGTATTTT. Protein sequence: CAISHRDFTDTQYF.